The rows below give T cell receptor beta chains drawn from one sample of a study of T cells in Graves' hyperthyroidism and ophthalmopathy. TCRdb independently ran MiXCR on the multiplex PCR reads; one entry per CDR3 protein. There are more than 350,000 distinct CDR3 sequences in the sample; about 14% occur only once, and 15% to 20% lies in the top ten. Sample: blood. The receptors here all came from a woman in her 30s with Graves' ophthalmopathy. The CDR3 runs from the conserved cysteine through the conserved F or W. A D gene is named only where the DNA matches it firmly. Clone size, where shown, is once, few, many, or a class for clones that have expanded.

v_gene,abundance,j_gene,d_gene,CDR3nt,CDR3aa
TRBV30,many,TRBJ2-3,.,TGTGCCTCCGAGGGGGGGGTCGCAGATACGCAGTATTTT,CASEGGVADTQYF
TRBV6-1,few,TRBJ2-6,.,TGTGCCAGTCAACAGGGAATCGGAGGGGCCAACGTCCTGACTTTC,CASQQGIGGANVLTF
TRBV20-1,many,TRBJ1-2,.,TGCAGTGCTCTCCGGATCTATGGCTACACCTTC,CSALRIYGYTF
TRBV9,.,TRBJ1-6,.,TGTGCCAGCAGCGGCGAGGACGCCAGCTCCTATAATTCACCCCTCCACTTT,CASSGEDASSYNSPLHF
TRBV6-1,many,TRBJ2-2,.,TGTGCCAGCACCTCGGACAGCGGGCCCGGGGAGCTGTTTTTT,CASTSDSGPGELFF
TRBV2,many,TRBJ2-7,.,TGTGCCAGCATCCCGGGGGAGTTCGCGGAGCAGTACTTC,CASIPGEFAEQYF
TRBV19,.,TRBJ1-5,TRBD1,TGTGCCAGTAGCGAACAGGGGACCGGCAATCAGCCCCAGCATTTT,CASSEQGTGNQPQHF
TRBV20-1,.,TRBJ1-6,TRBD1,TGCAGTGCTACCCGGGACAGTAATTCACCCCTCCGCTTT,CSATRDSNSPLRF
TRBV6-1,.,TRBJ1-3,TRBD1,TGTGCCAGCAGTGAAGACCACCTGGACAGGGGGCTTTTTTCTGGAAACACCATATATTTT,CASSEDHLDRGLFSGNTIYF
TRBV20-1,many,TRBJ1-1,.,TGCAGTGCTAGACTGAACACTGAAGCTTTCTTT,CSARLNTEAFF
TRBV3-1,many,TRBJ1-2,TRBD1,TGTGCCAGCAGCCTCCGGACAGGGACCCCGGGGACCTATGGCTACACCTTC,CASSLRTGTPGTYGYTF
TRBV19,.,TRBJ1-1,TRBD1,TGTGCCAGCACCCTACAGGGGGCCTTGAACACTGAAGCTTTCTTT,CASTLQGALNTEAFF
TRBV20-1,once,TRBJ1-1,.,TGCAGTGCTAGAAGGGGTCGGACTGAAGCTTCCTTT,CSARRGRTEASF
TRBV2,.,TRBJ2-7,.,TGTGCCAGCAAGGACGGCAGCTACGAGCAGTACTTC,CASKDGSYEQYF
TRBV20-1,.,TRBJ1-6,.,TGCAGTGCTAGCGCTTCCCAAATCGGGCATTATAATTCACCCCTCCACTTT,CSASASQIGHYNSPLHF